This T cell receptor (beta chain) came from a study of blood T cells in healthy people across ages. Germline V gene sequence: CDR1 DFQATT, CDR2 SNEGSKA (reference sequence). The CDR3 contains 13 residues. Trimming cost V 6 bases and J 9 bases; bases outside gene matches: 5. This clonotype was recorded many times. The second PCR ran roughly 6 to 12 cycles with a sample-barcoded 5' primer and J-beta primers. TCRdb recomputed calls from the 5' RACE reads with MiXCR, one row per CDR3 protein. The repertoire holds some 890,000 distinct CDR3 sequences, with almost 30% as singletons. These data are also associated with another study on T cells of mothers and their children.

This rearrangement joins TRBV20-1 to TRBJ1-6; 10 nucleotides match TRBD1. The sequenced material came from blood. The clonotype was recovered from a woman in her forties in good health. The CDR3 is CSAGTGDSSPLHF. Written as DNA, the CDR3 is TGCAGTGCCGGGACAGGGGATAGTTCACCCCTCCACTTT.